This T cell receptor (beta chain) emerged from a study of beta chain features in type 1 diabetes. Study results and limitations: Shorter TCRB CDR3s, moderately but significantly so, marked every one of the four CD4+ subsets in Type 1 diabetes patients.

The CDR3 is made up of 14 amino acids. Deletions cut 2 bases from V and 0 bases from J, with 7 bases between. The germline gives CDR1 MNHEY, CDR2 SMNVEV (reference sequence). One heparinised draw, averaging about 0.11 L, was taken per donor. Staining for CD45RO/CCR7/CD25/CD127/CD95/CD27 allowed sorting of CD4+ naive, central memory, regulatory and stem cell-like memory cells. Expressed TCRB transcripts were sequenced after all isolated RNA was converted to cDNA. Sequencing of naive, central memory and regulatory T cell samples gave an average of about 3.9 million reads. Here immunoSEQ multiplex PCR was the method, and the copy in TCRdb shows in-frame clones only, minus some. The table shows nearly 350,000 clones, with approximately 8.2% occurring only once. As concerns this clone: Its target is unknown.

The sequenced sample consisted of central memory CD4+ T cells from blood. The J gene is TRBJ1-1, the V gene TRBV27, with unresolved D. This sequence originates from a woman younger than 35 in good health. The CDR3, as DNA: TGTGCCAGCAGTTTAGGGCCTTTGAACACTGAAGCTTTCTTT. As protein: CASSLGPLNTEAFF.